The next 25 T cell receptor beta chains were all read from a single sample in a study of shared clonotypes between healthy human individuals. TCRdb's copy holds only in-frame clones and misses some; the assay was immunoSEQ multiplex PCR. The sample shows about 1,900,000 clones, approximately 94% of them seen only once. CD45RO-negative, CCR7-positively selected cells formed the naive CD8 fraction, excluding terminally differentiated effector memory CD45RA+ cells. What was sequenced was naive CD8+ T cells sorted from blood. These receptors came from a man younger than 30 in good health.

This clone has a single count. The chain's CDR3 is CASSLRADGETQYF. CDR3 DNA sequence: TGTGCCAGCAGCTTGAGGGCCGATGGGGAGACCCAGTACTTC. The rearrangement links TRBV11-2 to TRBJ2-5, with a weak D call TRBD2 (5 bases). The CDR3 sequence is 14 residues long. Trimming shortened V by 3 bases and J by 5 bases, and 13 bases separated the two germline ends. Germline V gives CDR1 SGHAT, CDR2 FQNNGV.

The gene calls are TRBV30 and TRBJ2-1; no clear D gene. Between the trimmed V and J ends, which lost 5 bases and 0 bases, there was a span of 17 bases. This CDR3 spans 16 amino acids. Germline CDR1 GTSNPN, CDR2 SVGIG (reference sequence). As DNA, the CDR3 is TGTGCCTGGGAGGCTGGAGTCCGGAGCTCCTACAATGAGCAGTTCTTC. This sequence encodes CAWEAGVRSSYNEQFF.

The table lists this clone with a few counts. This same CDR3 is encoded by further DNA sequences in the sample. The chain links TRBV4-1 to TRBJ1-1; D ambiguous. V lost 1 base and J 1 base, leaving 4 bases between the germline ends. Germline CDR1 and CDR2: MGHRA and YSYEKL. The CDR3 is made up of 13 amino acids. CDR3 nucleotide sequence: TGCGCCAGCAGCCAAGGACAGAACACTGAAGCTTTCTTT. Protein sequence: CASSQGQNTEAFF.

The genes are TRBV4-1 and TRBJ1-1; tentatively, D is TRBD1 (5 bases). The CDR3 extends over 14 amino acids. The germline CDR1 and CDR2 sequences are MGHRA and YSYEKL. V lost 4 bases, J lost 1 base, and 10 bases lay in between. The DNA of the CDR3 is TGCGCCAGCAGCCCCGTGGGGGAGAACACTGAAGCTTTCTTT. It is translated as CASSPVGENTEAFF.

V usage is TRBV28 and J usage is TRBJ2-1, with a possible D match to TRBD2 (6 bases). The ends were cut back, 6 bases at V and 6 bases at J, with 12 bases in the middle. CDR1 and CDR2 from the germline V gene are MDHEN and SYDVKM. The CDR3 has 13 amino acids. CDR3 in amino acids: CASSSFSGNEQFF. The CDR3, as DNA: TGTGCCAGCAGCTCTTTTAGCGGCAATGAGCAGTTCTTC.

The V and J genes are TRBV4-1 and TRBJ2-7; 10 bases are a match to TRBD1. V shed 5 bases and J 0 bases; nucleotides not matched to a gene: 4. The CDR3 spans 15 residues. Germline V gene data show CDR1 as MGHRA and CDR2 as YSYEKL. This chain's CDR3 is CASSYGTGASYEQYF. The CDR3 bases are TGCGCCAGCAGCTACGGGACAGGGGCCTCCTACGAGCAGTACTTC.

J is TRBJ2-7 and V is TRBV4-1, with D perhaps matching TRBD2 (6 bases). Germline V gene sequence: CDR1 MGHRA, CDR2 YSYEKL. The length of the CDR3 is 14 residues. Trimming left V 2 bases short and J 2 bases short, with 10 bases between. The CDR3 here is CASSQTSSTYEQYF. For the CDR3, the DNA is TGCGCCAGCAGCCAAACTAGCAGCACCTACGAGCAGTACTTC.

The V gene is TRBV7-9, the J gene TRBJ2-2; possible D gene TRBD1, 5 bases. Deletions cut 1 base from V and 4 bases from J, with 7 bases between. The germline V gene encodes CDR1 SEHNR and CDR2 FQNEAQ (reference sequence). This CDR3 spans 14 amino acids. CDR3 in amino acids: CASSLVRGTGELFF. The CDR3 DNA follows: TGTGCCAGCAGCTTAGTAAGGGGCACCGGGGAGCTGTTTTTT.

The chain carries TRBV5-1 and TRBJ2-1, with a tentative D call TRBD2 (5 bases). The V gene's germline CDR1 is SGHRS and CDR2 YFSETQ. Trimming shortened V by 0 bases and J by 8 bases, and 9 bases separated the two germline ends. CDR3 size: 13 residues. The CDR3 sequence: CASSLGQEDEQFF. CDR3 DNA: TGCGCCAGCAGCTTGGGTCAGGAGGATGAGCAGTTCTTC.

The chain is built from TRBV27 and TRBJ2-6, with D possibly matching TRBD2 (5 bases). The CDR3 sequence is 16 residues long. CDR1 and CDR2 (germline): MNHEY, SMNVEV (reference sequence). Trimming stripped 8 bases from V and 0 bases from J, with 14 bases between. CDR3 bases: TGTGCCAGCGGGATGCGGGTTCGCTCTGGGGCCAACGTCCTGACTTTC. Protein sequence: CASGMRVRSGANVLTF.

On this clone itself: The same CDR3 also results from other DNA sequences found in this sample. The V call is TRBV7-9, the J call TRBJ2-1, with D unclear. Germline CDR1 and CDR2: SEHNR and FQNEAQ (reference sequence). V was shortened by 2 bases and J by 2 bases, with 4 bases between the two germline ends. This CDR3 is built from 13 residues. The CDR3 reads CASSLSTYNEQFF. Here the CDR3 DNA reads TGTGCCAGCAGCTTAAGTACCTACAATGAGCAGTTCTTC.

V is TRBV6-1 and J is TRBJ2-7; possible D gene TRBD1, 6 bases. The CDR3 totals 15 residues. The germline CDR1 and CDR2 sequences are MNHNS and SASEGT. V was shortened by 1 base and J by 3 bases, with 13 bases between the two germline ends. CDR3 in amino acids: CASSEGTAYDYEQYF. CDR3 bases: TGTGCCAGCAGTGAAGGGACAGCCTACGACTACGAGCAGTACTTC.

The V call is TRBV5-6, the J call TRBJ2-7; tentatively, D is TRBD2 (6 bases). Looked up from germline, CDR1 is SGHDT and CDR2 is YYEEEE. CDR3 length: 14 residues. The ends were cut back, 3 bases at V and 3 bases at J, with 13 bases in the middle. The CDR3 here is CASSSGLKYYEQYF. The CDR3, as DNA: TGTGCCAGCAGCTCTGGACTAAAATACTACGAGCAGTACTTC.

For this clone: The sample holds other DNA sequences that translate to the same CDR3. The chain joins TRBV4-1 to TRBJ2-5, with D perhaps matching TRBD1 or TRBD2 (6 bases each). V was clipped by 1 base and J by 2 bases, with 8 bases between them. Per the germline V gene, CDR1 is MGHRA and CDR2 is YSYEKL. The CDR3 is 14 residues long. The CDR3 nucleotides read TGCGCCAGCAGCCAAGGGGGGGCGCAAGAGACCCAGTACTTC. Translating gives CASSQGGAQETQYF.

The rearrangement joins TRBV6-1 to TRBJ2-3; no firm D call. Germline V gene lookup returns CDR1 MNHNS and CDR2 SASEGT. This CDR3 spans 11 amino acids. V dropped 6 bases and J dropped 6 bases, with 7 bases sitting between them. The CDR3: CASRRLDTQYF. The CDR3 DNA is TGTGCCAGCAGACGACTCGATACGCAGTATTTT.

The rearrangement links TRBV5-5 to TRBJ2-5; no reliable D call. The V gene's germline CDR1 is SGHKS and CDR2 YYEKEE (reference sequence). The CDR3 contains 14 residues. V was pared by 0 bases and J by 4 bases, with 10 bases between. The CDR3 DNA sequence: TGTGCCAGCAGCTTGGGGCCAGAAGGAGAGACCCAGTACTTC. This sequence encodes CASSLGPEGETQYF.

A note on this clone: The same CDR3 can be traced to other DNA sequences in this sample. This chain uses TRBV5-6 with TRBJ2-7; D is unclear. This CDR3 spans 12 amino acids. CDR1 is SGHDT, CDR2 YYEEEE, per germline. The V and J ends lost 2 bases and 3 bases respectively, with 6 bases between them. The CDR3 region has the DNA TGTGCCAGCAGCTTCGCAGACTACGAGCAGTACTTC. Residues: CASSFADYEQYF.

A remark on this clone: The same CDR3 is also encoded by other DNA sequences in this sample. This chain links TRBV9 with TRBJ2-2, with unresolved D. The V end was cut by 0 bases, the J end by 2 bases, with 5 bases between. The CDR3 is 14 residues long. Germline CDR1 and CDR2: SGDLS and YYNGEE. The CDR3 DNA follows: TGTGCCAGCAGCGTAGAGGTTAACACCGGGGAGCTGTTTTTT. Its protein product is CASSVEVNTGELFF. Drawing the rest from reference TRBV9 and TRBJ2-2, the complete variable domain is DSGVTQTPKHLITATGQRVTLRCSPRSGDLSVYWYQQSLDQGLQFLIQYYNGEERAKGNILERFSAQQFPDLHSELNLSSLELGDSALYFCASSVEVNTGELFFGEGSRLTVL.

CDR3 DNA: TGTGCCTGGATGGACGGTAGCAATCAGCCCCAGCATTTT. It is translated as CAWMDGSNQPQHF. The chain has TRBV30 and TRBJ1-5; D ambiguous. This CDR3 has 13 residues. Germline lookup yields CDR1 GTSNPN and CDR2 SVGIG (reference sequence). V was cut by 4 bases and J by 0 bases, with 7 bases left in between.

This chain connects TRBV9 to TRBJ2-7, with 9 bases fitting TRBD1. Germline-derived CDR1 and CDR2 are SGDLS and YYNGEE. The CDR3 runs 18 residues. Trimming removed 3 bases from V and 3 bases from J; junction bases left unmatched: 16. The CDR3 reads CASSGSLEPGQGFYEQYF. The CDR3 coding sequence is TGTGCCAGCAGCGGATCCCTCGAACCGGGACAGGGTTTCTACGAGCAGTACTTC.

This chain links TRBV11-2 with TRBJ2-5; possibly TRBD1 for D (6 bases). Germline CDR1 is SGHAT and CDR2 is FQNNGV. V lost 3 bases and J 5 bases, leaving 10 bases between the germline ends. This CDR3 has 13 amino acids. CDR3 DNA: TGTGCCAGCAGCTTCAAAGGGGGTGAGACCCAGTACTTC. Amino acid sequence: CASSFKGGETQYF.

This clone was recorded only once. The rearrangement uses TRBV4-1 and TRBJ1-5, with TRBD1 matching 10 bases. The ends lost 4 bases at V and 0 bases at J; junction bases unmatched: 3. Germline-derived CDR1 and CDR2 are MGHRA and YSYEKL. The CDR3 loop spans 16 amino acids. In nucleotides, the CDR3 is TGCGCCAGCAGCCCCGGGACAGGGGTTAGCAATCAGCCCCAGCATTTT. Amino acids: CASSPGTGVSNQPQHF.

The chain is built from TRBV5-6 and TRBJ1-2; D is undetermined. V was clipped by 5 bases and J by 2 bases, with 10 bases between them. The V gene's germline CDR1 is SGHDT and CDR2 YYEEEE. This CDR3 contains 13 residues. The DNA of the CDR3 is TGTGCCAGCAGGCCGACGGTCAACTATGGCTACACCTTC. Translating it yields CASRPTVNYGYTF.

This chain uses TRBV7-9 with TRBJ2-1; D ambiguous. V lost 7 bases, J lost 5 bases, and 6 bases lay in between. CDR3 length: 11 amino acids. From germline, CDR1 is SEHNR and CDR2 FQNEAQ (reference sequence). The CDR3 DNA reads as TGTGCCAGCATAAGAGACAATGAGCAGTTCTTC. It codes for CASIRDNEQFF. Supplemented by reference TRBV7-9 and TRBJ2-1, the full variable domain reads DTGVSQNPRHKITKRGQNVTFRCDPISEHNRLYWYRQTLGQGPEFLTYFQNEAQLEKSRLLSDRFSAERPKGSFSTLEIQRTEQGDSAMYLCASIRDNEQFFGPGTRLTVL.

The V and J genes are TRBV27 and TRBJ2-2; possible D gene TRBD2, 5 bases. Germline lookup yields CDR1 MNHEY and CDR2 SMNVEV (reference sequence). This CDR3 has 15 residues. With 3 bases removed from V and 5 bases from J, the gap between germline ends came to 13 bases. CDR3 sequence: CASSLGGPVTGELFF. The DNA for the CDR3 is TGTGCCAGCAGTTTGGGCGGGCCGGTGACCGGGGAGCTGTTTTTT.